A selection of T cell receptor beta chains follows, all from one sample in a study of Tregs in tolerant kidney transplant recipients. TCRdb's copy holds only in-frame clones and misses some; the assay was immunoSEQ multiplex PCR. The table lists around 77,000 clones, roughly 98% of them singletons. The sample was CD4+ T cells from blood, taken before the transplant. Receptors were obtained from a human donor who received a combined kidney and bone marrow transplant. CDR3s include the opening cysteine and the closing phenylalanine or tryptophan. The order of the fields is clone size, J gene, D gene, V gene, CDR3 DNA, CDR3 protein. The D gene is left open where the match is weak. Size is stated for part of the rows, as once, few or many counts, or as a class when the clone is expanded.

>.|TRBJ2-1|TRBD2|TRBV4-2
TGTGCCAGTAGAACAGATAGCGGGAGTCGTAATGAGCAGTTCTTC
CASRTDSGSRNEQFF
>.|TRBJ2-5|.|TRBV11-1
TGTGCCAGCAGCTCCCACAGGGAAGAGACCCAGTACTTC
CASSSHREETQYF
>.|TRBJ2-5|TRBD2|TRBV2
TGTGCCAGCGGTTCCGGACTAGCGGGGGGTGTGGAGACCCAGTACTTC
CASGSGLAGGVETQYF
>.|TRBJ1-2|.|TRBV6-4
TGTGCCAGCAGTAGAGCTCCTAACTATGGCTACACCTTC
CASSRAPNYGYTF
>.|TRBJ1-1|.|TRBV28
TGTGCCAGCAGTCCGGTGGGCGGGGGGAACACTGAAGCTTTCTTT
CASSPVGGGNTEAFF
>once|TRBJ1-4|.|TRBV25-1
TGTGCCAGCAGTGCGGAGGGGATCCGGGCGCTGTTTTTT
CASSAEGIRALFF
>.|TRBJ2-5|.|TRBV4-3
TGCGCCAGCAGCCAAGATCGGACAAATAAAGAGACCCAGTACTTC
CASSQDRTNKETQYF
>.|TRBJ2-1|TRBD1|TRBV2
TGTGCCAGCACCATGGACAGGGGATACTACAATGAGCAGTTCTTC
CASTMDRGYYNEQFF
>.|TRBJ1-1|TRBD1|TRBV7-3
TGTGCCAGCAGGTCGACAGGGGGCACTGAAGCTTTCTTT
CASRSTGGTEAFF
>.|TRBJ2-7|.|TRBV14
TGTGCCAGCAGCCACGTACGGGGGAGGCTGGTTTCTGGGGAGCAGTACTTC
CASSHVRGRLVSGEQYF
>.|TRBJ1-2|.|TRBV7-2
TGTGCCAGCAGCTTAGCCAAAAACAGGGTGGGAATTGGCTACACCTTC
CASSLAKNRVGIGYTF
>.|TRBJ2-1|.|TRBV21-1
TGTGCCAGCAGCAAAGCCATACTGGGACTAGCGGGAGGGTATGAGCAGTTCTTC
CASSKAILGLAGGYEQFF
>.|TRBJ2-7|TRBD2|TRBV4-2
TGTGCCAGCAGCCCCGGGACTAGCGGCTTCTCCTACGAGCAGTACTTC
CASSPGTSGFSYEQYF
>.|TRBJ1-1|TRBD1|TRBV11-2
TGTGCCAGCAGTAGGACAGGGAACACTGAAGCTTTCTTT
CASSRTGNTEAFF
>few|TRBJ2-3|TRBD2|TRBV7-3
TGTGCCAGCAGCCGACTAGCGTATGGCACAGATACGCAGTATTTT
CASSRLAYGTDTQYF
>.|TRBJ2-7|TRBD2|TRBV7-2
TGTGCCAGCAGCCGACGAGCGGGAGCTGTCTCCTACGAGCAGTACTTC
CASSRRAGAVSYEQYF
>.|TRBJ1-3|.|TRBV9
TGTGCCAGCAGCCAGGACACCTTCGGAAACACCATATATTTT
CASSQDTFGNTIYF
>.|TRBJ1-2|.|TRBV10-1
TGCGCCAGTCACAGGGTTCGTGGTGGCTACACCTTC
CASHRVRGGYTF
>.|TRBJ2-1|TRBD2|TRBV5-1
TGCGCCAGCAGCTTGGAGCTAGCGGGAGGGGGAAATGAGCAGTTCTTC
CASSLELAGGGNEQFF
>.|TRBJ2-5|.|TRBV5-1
TGCGCCAGCGTTCACGACGGGAGAGTCGAATCATCTACGGAGACCCAGTACTTC
CASVHDGRVESSTETQYF
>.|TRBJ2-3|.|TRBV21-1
TGTGCCAGCAGCAAAGGCTCTAGCGGGGACACAGATACGCAGTATTTT
CASSKGSSGDTDTQYF
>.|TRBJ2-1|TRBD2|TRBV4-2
TGTGCCAGCAGCAACTACGGGGGGATAGTGTTGGCTGAGCAGTTCTTC
CASSNYGGIVLAEQFF
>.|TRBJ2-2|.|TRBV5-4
TGTGCCAGCAGTGCAGGGTGGACCGGGGAGCTGTTTTTT
CASSAGWTGELFF
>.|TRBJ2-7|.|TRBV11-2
TGTGCCAGCAGCTTAGACGGACTCTGGGGACTCGAGCAGTACTTC
CASSLDGLWGLEQYF
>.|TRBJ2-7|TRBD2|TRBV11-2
TGTGCCAGCAGCTATGGGGGGGCCTACGAGCAGTACTTC
CASSYGGAYEQYF
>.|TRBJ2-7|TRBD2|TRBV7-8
TGTGCCAGCAGCTCCCGACTAGCGGGGCAGGGGCAGTACTTC
CASSSRLAGQGQYF
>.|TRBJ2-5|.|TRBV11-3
TGTGCCAGCAGCTCCGGGTCATACCAAGAGACCCAGTACTTC
CASSSGSYQETQYF
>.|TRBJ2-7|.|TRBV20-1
TGCAGTGCTAGACGTCTCAGGGAGCAGTACTTC
CSARRLREQYF
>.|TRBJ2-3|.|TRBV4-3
TGCGCCAGCAGCCAAGATGTGGGGCAGGACACAGATACGCAGTATTTT
CASSQDVGQDTDTQYF
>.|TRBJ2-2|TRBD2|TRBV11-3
TGTGCCAGCAGGCTACTAGCGAGTACCGGGGAGCTGTTTTTT
CASRLLASTGELFF
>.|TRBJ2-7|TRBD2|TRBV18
TGTGCCAGCCGGACTAGCGGGACTGCCTACGAGCAGTACTTC
CASRTSGTAYEQYF
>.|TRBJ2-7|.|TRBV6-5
TGTGCCAGCAGTTCCCAGGGGGGTGGGATCTACGAGCAGTACTTC
CASSSQGGGIYEQYF
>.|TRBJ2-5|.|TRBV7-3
TGTGCCAGCACTCCGCGTAAGTCTAAACCTAGCCAAGAGACCCAGTACTTC
CASTPRKSKPSQETQYF
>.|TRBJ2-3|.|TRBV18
TGTGCCAGCTCACCAACTCCCGTCCCAGATACGCAGTATTTT
CASSPTPVPDTQYF
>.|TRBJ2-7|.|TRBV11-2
TGTGCCAGCAGCTTAATTATGAGTTACGAGCAGTACTTC
CASSLIMSYEQYF
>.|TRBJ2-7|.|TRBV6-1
TGTGCCAGCAGTGCAAACAGGGTTTCTTCATACGAGCAGTACTTC
CASSANRVSSYEQYF
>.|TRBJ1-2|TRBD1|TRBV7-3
TGTGCCAGCAGCTTAGGAGGGGGCCTAAGGGACTTCCGACTAGGTGGCTACACCTTC
CASSLGGGLRDFRLGGYTF
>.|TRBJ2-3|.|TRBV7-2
TGTGCCAGCAGCTCTTATGGGCGTGGCTACACAGATACGCAGTATTTT
CASSSYGRGYTDTQYF
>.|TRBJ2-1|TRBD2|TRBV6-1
TGTGCCAGCAGTGAACCAGGACTAGCGAACAATGAGCAGTTCTTC
CASSEPGLANNEQFF
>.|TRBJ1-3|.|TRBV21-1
TGTGCCAGCAGCAAAGAGCACTCTGGAAACACCATATATTTT
CASSKEHSGNTIYF
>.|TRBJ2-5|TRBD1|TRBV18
TGTGCCAGCTCACAAGAACAGGGGGCGGAAGAGACCCAGTACTTC
CASSQEQGAEETQYF
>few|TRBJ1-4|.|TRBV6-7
TGTGCCAGCAGTCGAGGAAGGGGAACTAATGAAAAACTGTTTTTT
CASSRGRGTNEKLFF
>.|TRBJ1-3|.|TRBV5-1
TGCGCCAGCAGCTTGCCTCTTAGGCTGCTAGCTGGAAACACCATATATTTT
CASSLPLRLLAGNTIYF
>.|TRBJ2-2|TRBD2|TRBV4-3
TGCGCCAGCAGCCAAGATATCGGCGGGAGAGCCGGGGAGCTGTTTTTT
CASSQDIGGRAGELFF
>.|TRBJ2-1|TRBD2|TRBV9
TGTGCCAGCAGCGTAGAGCTAGCGGGGGGCAATGAGCAGTTCTTC
CASSVELAGGNEQFF
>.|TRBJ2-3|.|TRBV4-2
TGTGCCAGCAGCCAGATGGGGCTAAACACAGATACGCAGTATTTT
CASSQMGLNTDTQYF
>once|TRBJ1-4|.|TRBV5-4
TGTGCCAGCAGCTTGGGGCAGGATAATGAAAAACTGTTTTTT
CASSLGQDNEKLFF
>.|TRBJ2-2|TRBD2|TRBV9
TGTGCCAGCAGCGTCGACCGGGCGGGAGGGGATTACACCGGGGAGCTGTTTTTT
CASSVDRAGGDYTGELFF
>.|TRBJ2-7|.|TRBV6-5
TGTGCCAGCAGTTACCAGGCAGGTCCTTTTTTCGAGCAGTACTTC
CASSYQAGPFFEQYF
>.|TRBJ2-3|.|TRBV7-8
TGTGCCAGCAGCCTATACACAGATACGCAGTATTTT
CASSLYTDTQYF
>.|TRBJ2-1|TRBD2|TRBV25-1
TGTGCCAGCAGTGTACCAGCGGGAATCGATGAGCAGTTCTTC
CASSVPAGIDEQFF
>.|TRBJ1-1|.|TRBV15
TGTGCCACCAGCAGAGATCTGAACCAGGGGAAAGCTTTCTTT
CATSRDLNQGKAFF
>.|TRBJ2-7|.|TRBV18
TGTGCCAGCTCACCACGGGATGGAGAGGGCAACGAGCAGTACTTC
CASSPRDGEGNEQYF
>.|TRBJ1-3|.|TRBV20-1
TGCAGTGCCCCCCTCACCATATATTTT
CSAPLTIYF
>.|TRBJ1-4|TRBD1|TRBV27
TGTGCCAGCAGTTTCCCCGGGACAGTTTTGGAAAAACTGTTTTTT
CASSFPGTVLEKLFF
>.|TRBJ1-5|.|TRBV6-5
TGTGCCAGCAGGCGGGGGGGTGGCAATCAGCCCCAGCATTTT
CASRRGGGNQPQHF
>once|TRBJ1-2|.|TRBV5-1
TGCGCCAGCAGCTTGGACAGCCCTAACTATGGCTACACCTTC
CASSLDSPNYGYTF
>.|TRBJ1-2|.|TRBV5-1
TGCGCCAGCAGCCACACGGACATAACTACCTATGGCTACACCTTC
CASSHTDITTYGYTF
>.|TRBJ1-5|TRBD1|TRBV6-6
TGTGCCAGCACCCGGACAGGGGGCAATCAGCCCCAGCATTTT
CASTRTGGNQPQHF
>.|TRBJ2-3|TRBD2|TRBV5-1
TGCGCCAGCAGCCAAGGGATCCTAGCGGGAGCAGATACGCAGTATTTT
CASSQGILAGADTQYF